The 22 T cell receptor beta chains in this list originate from one sample, sequenced in a study of cytomegalovirus exposure and HLA in healthy donors. Clones were sequenced by immunoSEQ multiplex PCR, and TCRdb holds only the in-frame ones, with some missing. The sample includes about 150,000 clones, roughly 87% of them seen just once. The sequencing sample was made of PBMCs. These receptors originate from a woman aged 18-29 years in good health and CMV-seropositive.

The gene calls are TRBV19 and TRBJ1-5; D gene uncertain. The CDR3 has 14 amino acids. Trimming shortened V by 4 bases and J by 5 bases, and 12 bases separated the two germline ends. The germline V gene encodes CDR1 LNHDA and CDR2 SQIVND (reference sequence). The CDR3 region has the DNA TGTGCCAGTAGTAACGGTCCGAGGGATCAGCCCCAGCATTTT. Its translation: CASSNGPRDQPQHF.

A single count supports this clone. The chain uses TRBV19 and TRBJ2-6; possibly TRBD2 for D (5 bases). Trimming took 6 bases from V and 0 from J, leaving 18 bases between them. In germline, CDR1 is LNHDA, CDR2 SQIVND (reference sequence). This CDR3 spans 18 amino acids. The CDR3 DNA sequence: TGTGCCAGTAGAAGGGTGAGGGCGTTGGACTCTGGGGCCAACGTCCTGACTTTC. It translates to CASRRVRALDSGANVLTF.

The V gene is TRBV28, the J gene TRBJ2-7; no clear D. CDR3 length equals 14 residues. From germline, CDR1 is MDHEN and CDR2 SYDVKM. Trimming shortened V by 5 bases and J by 6 bases, and 17 bases separated the two germline ends. The CDR3 is CASSASRRITEQYF. In DNA, the CDR3 is TGTGCCAGCAGTGCCTCCCGGAGAATAACCGAGCAGTACTTC.

This chain connects TRBV2 to TRBJ1-6; possibly TRBD1 for D (6 bases). CDR1 is SNHLY and CDR2 is FYNNEI in the germline V gene. The length of the CDR3 is 16 residues. Trimming stripped 8 bases from V and 6 bases from J, with 20 bases between. The CDR3 spells CASGEAGASRNSPLHF. For the CDR3, the DNA is TGTGCCAGCGGAGAGGCAGGGGCGTCTCGTAATTCACCCCTCCACTTT. Drawing the rest from reference TRBV2 and TRBJ1-6, the complete variable domain is EPEVTQTPSHQVTQMGQEVILRCVPISNHLYFYWYRQILGQKVEFLVSFYNNEISEKSEIFDDQFSVERPDGSNFTLKIRSTKLEDSAMYFCASGEAGASRNSPLHFGNGTRLTVT.

The CDR3 region has the DNA TGTGCCAGTAGTACCCTGAGCAATCAGCCCCAGCATTTT. Amino acids: CASSTLSNQPQHF. The J gene is TRBJ1-5, the V gene TRBV19; D remains ambiguous. Trimming cost V 4 bases and J 1 base, with 5 bases left between them. This CDR3 comprises 13 residues. Per the germline V gene, CDR1 is LNHDA and CDR2 is SQIVND (reference sequence).

This rearrangement joins TRBV9 to TRBJ1-4; the D gene is possibly TRBD1 (6 bases). Germline V lookup: CDR1 SGDLS, CDR2 YYNGEE. The V end was cut by 3 bases, the J end by 4 bases, with 13 bases between. The CDR3 is 15 amino acids. CDR3 in DNA: TGTGCCAGCAGCGGAGGGCAGGGACATAATGAAAAACTGTTTTTT. The encoded protein is CASSGGQGHNEKLFF. Drawing the rest from reference TRBV9 and TRBJ1-4, the complete variable domain is DSGVTQTPKHLITATGQRVTLRCSPRSGDLSVYWYQQSLDQGLQFLIQYYNGEERAKGNILERFSAQQFPDLHSELNLSSLELGDSALYFCASSGGQGHNEKLFFGSGTQLSVL.

The J gene is TRBJ1-1, the V gene TRBV10-2; perhaps TRBD1 as D (5 bases). Trimming shortened V by 0 bases and J by 2 bases, and 13 bases separated the two germline ends. Germline V gives CDR1 WSHSY, CDR2 SAAADI. The CDR3 spans 16 residues. The CDR3 sequence: CASSESDSGGNTEAFF. In nucleotides, the CDR3 is TGCGCCAGCAGTGAGTCTGACTCCGGGGGAAACACTGAAGCTTTCTTT.

In DNA, the CDR3 is TGTGCCAGAAGCTTGGGGACAGGGGGCGGGCAGCCCCAGCATTTT. Translated, it gives CARSLGTGGGQPQHF. The rearrangement joins TRBV5-3 to TRBJ1-5; TRBD1 matches at 11 bases. TRBV5-3 is an ORF, with its function uncertain. The length of the CDR3 is 15 residues. J lost 7 bases, V lost 0 bases, and 3 bases had no gene match.

V gene TRBV11-3 combines with J gene TRBJ2-3, with TRBD1 as a possible D gene (6 bases). Germline CDR1 reads SGHNT; CDR2 reads YENEEA. CDR3 length equals 14 residues. Deletions cut 6 bases from V and 4 bases from J, with 14 bases between. CDR3 DNA: TGTGCCAGCAGGTCGACAGGATTTTCAGATACGCAGTATTTT. Translated: CASRSTGFSDTQYF. Complete variable domain (other parts from reference TRBV11-3 and TRBJ2-3): EAGVVQSPRYKIIEKKQPVAFWCNPISGHNTLYWYLQNLGQGPELLIRYENEEAVDDSQLPKDRFSAERLKGVDSTLKIQPAELGDSAVYLCASRSTGFSDTQYFGPGTRLTVL.

J is TRBJ2-3 and V is TRBV5-4; weak D call: TRBD1 (6 bases). CDR1 SGHNT and CDR2 YYREEE come from the germline V gene (reference sequence). This CDR3 region has 13 residues. Trimming stripped 4 bases from V and 8 bases from J, with 14 bases between. CDR3 DNA: TGTGCCAGCAGCCCCGGACAGCCCGTTACGCAGTATTTT. Its protein is CASSPGQPVTQYF. The entire variable domain, with the rest obtained from reference TRBV5-4 and TRBJ2-3, is as follows: ETGVTQSPTHLIKTRGQQVTLRCSSQSGHNTVSWYQQALGQGPQFIFQYYREEENGRGNFPPRFSGLQFPNYSSELNVNALELDDSALYLCASSPGQPVTQYFGPGTRLTVL.

This clone was seen a single time. The chain is built from TRBV6-1 and TRBJ2-5; D perhaps matches TRBD2 (7 bases). The germline V and J ends were trimmed by 10 bases and 4 bases, with 19 bases remaining between them. This CDR3 spans 14 amino acids. From germline, CDR1 is MNHNS and CDR2 SASEGT. This CDR3 reads CATQHGGAGETQYF. CDR3 in DNA: TGTGCCACTCAGCATGGGGGGGCGGGAGAGACCCAGTACTTC.

The chain is built from TRBV5-1 and TRBJ2-7; 12 bases match TRBD1. The CDR3 has 13 amino acids. CDR1 SGHRS and CDR2 YFSETQ come from the germline V gene. J gave up 5 bases and V 6 bases, and 3 bases lay outside the gene matches. CDR3 nucleotides: TGCGCCAGCATGGGGACAGGGGGCCACGAGCAGTACTTC. As protein: CASMGTGGHEQYF.

The CDR3 reads CSVVGLAGGRETQYF. The CDR3 DNA reads TGCAGCGTTGTGGGACTAGCGGGGGGCAGGGAGACCCAGTACTTC. V gene TRBV29-1 combines with J gene TRBJ2-5; 15 bases agree with TRBD2. The CDR3 totals 15 residues. V lost 4 bases, J lost 5 bases, and 5 bases stayed unmatched. The germline gives CDR1 SQVTM, CDR2 ANQGSEA.

This clone was counted a few times. The V and J genes are TRBV27 and TRBJ1-2, with 10 nucleotides matching TRBD1. With V trimmed by 2 bases and J by 6 bases, 6 bases remained unmatched. The V gene's germline CDR1 is MNHEY and CDR2 SMNVEV (reference sequence). This CDR3 is built from 15 residues. DNA of the CDR3: TGTGCCAGCAGTTTAGTGGGACAGGGGAATCATGGCTACACCTTC. It specifies CASSLVGQGNHGYTF.

The chain joins TRBV2 to TRBJ1-5; a possible D gene is TRBD1 (6 bases). CDR1 is SNHLY, CDR2 FYNNEI, per germline. This CDR3 is 14 amino acids long. V lost 7 bases, J lost 3 bases, and 13 bases lay in between. Here the CDR3 reads CASTPTGYNQPQHF. The CDR3 DNA sequence: TGTGCCAGCACCCCAACAGGGTACAATCAGCCCCAGCATTTT.

The genes are TRBV7-9 and TRBJ2-5; tentatively, D is TRBD1 (6 bases). Trimming removed 5 bases at V and 1 base at J, with 14 bases between. Looked up from germline, CDR1 is SEHNR and CDR2 is FQNEAQ (reference sequence). The CDR3 has 15 residues. The CDR3: CASSRSTGLQETQYF. CDR3 coding DNA: TGTGCCAGCAGCCGCTCGACAGGCCTCCAAGAGACCCAGTACTTC.

With respect to this clone: The sample contains more than one DNA sequence encoding this CDR3. The chain links TRBV6-5 to TRBJ2-7, with 7 bases lining up with TRBD2. This CDR3 has 13 amino acids. Germline V gene data show CDR1 as MNHEY and CDR2 as SVGAGI. The junction had 0 bases not matched to a gene; V was cut back by 2 bases and J by 2 bases. The CDR3, as DNA: TGTGCCAGCAGTTACGGGAGGGCCTACGAGCAGTACTTC. This encodes CASSYGRAYEQYF.

The chain employs TRBV12-5 and TRBJ1-1; possibly TRBD1 for D (6 bases). With 2 bases removed from V and 1 base from J, the gap between germline ends came to 14 bases. There are 16 residues in the CDR3. Germline V gives CDR1 LGHNT, CDR2 FRNRAP. CDR3 in DNA: TGTGCTAGTGGTTTGTCCCGAGGACAGTCGAACACTGAAGCTTTCTTT. Its translation is CASGLSRGQSNTEAFF.

The CDR3 DNA reads TGTGCCAGCAGCTTAGAACCCGGGACAGCACAAGCAGATACGCAGTATTTT. Translation: CASSLEPGTAQADTQYF. The chain has TRBV7-2 and TRBJ2-3; 7 bases align to TRBD1. J lost 4 bases, V lost 1 base, and 11 bases had no gene match. CDR1 and CDR2 (germline): SGHTA, FQGNSA. The CDR3 consists of 17 residues.

In its sample, this clone was seen many times. The chain is built from TRBV7-6 and TRBJ1-2, with D unclear. Germline V gene data show CDR1 as SGHVS and CDR2 as FNYEAQ. Between the trimmed V and J ends, which lost 2 bases and 4 bases, there was a span of 17 bases. The CDR3 has 16 residues. CDR3 loop: CASSLSFRGKLYGYTF. The CDR3, as DNA: TGTGCCAGCAGCTTATCATTTAGAGGGAAGCTCTATGGCTACACCTTC. Using reference TRBV7-6 and TRBJ1-2 for the parts outside the CDR3, the full variable domain is GAGVSQSPRYKVTKRGQDVALRCDPISGHVSLYWYRQALGQGPEFLTYFNYEAQQDKSGLPNDRFSAERPEGSISTLTIQRTEQRDSAMYRCASSLSFRGKLYGYTFGSGTRLTVV.

The V call is TRBV7-2, the J call TRBJ2-1; D unresolved. Germline-derived CDR1 and CDR2 are SGHTA and FQGNSA. The germline V and J ends were trimmed by 0 bases and 1 base, with 7 bases remaining between them. This CDR3 has 15 residues. The CDR3 protein is CASSLATASYNEQFF. The CDR3 DNA reads as TGTGCCAGCAGCTTAGCCACAGCATCCTACAATGAGCAGTTCTTC.

This chain links TRBV7-8 with TRBJ2-2; 10 bases map to TRBD1. J gave up 4 bases and V 5 bases, and 10 bases lay outside the gene matches. CDR1 is SGHVS, CDR2 FQNEAQ, per germline. The CDR3 totals 17 residues. The chain's CDR3 is CASSPLGTGELTGELFF. The CDR3, as DNA: TGTGCCAGCAGCCCACTAGGGACAGGGGAGCTCACCGGGGAGCTGTTTTTT.